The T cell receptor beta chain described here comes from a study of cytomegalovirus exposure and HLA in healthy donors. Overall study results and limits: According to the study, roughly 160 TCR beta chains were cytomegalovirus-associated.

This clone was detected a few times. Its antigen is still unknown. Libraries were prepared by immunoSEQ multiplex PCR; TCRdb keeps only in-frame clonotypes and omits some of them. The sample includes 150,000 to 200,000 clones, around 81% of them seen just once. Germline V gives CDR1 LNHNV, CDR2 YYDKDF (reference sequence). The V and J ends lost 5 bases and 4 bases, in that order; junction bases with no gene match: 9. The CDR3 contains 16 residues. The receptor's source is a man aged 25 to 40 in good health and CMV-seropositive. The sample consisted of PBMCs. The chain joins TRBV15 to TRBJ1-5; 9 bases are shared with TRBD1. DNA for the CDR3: TGTGCCACCAGCTCTTCGACAGGGGGAAGTAATCAGCCCCAGCATTTT. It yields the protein CATSSSTGGSNQPQHF.